This record looks at one T cell receptor (beta chain) sequence and its context. No antigen is known for it. Together with a sample-barcoded 5' primer, a J-beta primer mix was included in a second PCR lasting about 7 to 11 cycles. TCRdb reanalysed the 5' RACE reads using MiXCR and keeps one entry per CDR3 protein. The sample records almost 800,000 distinct CDR3 sequences, roughly 64% being singletons. This sample is part of a study of blood T cells in healthy people across ages. Whole-study context: The template switching approach captured approximately one barcoded beta molecule for every two T cells.

Study outcomes and limitations: Among long-lived donors, naive CD4+ cells were more numerous and diversity higher than in aged donors.

The ends were cut back, 0 bases at V and 8 bases at J, with 16 bases in the middle. The CDR3 sequence is 15 residues long. Germline assignment: CDR1 LGHNA and CDR2 YSLEER. The receptor was derived from a man aged 30-40 years in good health. The sample was blood. This rearrangement joins TRBV4-3 to TRBJ1-2, with D possibly being TRBD1 (5 bases). CDR3 sequence reads: CASSQDRAGWDGYTF. CDR3 nucleotide sequence: TGCGCCAGCAGCCAAGATCGGGCTGGGTGGGACGGCTACACCTTC.